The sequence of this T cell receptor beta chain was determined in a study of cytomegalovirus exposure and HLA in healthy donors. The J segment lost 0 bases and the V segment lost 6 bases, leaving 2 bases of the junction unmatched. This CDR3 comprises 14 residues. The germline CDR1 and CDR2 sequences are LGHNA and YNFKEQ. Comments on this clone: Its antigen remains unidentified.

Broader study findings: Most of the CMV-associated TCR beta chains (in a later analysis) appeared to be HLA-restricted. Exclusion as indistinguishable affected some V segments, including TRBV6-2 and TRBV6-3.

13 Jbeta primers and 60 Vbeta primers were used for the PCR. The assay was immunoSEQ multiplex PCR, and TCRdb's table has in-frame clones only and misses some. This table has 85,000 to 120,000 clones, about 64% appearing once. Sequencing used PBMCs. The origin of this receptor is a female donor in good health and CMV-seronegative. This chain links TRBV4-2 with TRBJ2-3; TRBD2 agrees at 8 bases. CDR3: CASRASGSTDTQYF. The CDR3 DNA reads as TGTGCCAGCAGGGCTAGCGGGAGCACAGATACGCAGTATTTT.